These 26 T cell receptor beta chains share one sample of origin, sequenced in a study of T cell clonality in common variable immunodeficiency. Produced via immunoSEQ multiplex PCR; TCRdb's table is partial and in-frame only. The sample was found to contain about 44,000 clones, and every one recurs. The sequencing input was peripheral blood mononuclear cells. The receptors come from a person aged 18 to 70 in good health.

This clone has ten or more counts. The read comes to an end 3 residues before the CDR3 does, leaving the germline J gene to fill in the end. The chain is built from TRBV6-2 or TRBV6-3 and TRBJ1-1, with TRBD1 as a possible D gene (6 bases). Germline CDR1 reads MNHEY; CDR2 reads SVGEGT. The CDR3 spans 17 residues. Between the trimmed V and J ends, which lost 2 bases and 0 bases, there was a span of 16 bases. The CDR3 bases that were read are TGTGCCAGCAGTTACGCTCGCCTACAGGGTGTGAACACTGAA. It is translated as CASSYARLQGVNTE. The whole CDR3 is CASSYARLQGVNTEAFF.

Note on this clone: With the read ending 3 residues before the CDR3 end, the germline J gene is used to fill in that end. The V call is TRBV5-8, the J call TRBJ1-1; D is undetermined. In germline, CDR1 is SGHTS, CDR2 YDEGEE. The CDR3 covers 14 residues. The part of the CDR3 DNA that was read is TGTGCCAGCAGCTTGGTAGCGGGAGGTTACGAG. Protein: CASSLVAGGYE. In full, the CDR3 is CASSLVAGGYEAFF. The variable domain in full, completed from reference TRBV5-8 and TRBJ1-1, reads EAGVTQSPTHLIKTRGQQATLRCSPISGHTSVYWYQQALGLGLQFLLWYDEGEERNRGNFPPRFSGRQFPNYSSELNVNALELEDSALYLCASSLVAGGYEAFFGQGTRLTVV.

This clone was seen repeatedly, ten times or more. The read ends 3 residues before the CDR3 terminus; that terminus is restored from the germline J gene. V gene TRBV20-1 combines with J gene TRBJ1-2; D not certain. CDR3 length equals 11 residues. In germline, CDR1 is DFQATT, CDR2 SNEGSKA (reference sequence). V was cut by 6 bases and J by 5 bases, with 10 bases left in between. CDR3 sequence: CSAPTGYGYTF. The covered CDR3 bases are TGCAGTGCCCCTACGGGGTATGGC.

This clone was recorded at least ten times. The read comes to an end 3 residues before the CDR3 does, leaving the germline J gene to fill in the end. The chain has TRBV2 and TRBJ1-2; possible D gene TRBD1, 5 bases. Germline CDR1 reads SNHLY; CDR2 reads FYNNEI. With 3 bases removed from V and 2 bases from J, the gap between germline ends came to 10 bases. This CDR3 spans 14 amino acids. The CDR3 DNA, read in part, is TGTGCCAGCAGTGACTTGACAGACAACTATGGC. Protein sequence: CASSDLTDNYG. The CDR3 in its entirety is CASSDLTDNYGYTF. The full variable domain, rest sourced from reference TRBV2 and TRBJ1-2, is EPEVTQTPSHQVTQMGQEVILRCVPISNHLYFYWYRQILGQKVEFLVSFYNNEISEKSEIFDDQFSVERPDGSNFTLKIRSTKLEDSAMYFCASSDLTDNYGYTFGSGTRLTVV.

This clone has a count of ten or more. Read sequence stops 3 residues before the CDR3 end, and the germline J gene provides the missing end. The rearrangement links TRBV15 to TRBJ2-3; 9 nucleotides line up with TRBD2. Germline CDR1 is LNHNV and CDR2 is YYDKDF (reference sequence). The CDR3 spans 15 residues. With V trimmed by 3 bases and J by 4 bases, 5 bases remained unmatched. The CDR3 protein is CATSRSSGGSDTQYF. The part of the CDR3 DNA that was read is TGTGCCACCAGCAGGAGTAGCGGGGGATCAGATACG.

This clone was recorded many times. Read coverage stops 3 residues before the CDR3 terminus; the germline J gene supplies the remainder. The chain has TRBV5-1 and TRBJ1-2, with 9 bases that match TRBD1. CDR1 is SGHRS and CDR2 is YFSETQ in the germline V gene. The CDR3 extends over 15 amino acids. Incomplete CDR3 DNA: TGCGCCAGCAGCTTGGATCGGACAGGGGTTTGGGGC. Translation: CASSLDRTGVWG. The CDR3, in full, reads CASSLDRTGVWGYTF.

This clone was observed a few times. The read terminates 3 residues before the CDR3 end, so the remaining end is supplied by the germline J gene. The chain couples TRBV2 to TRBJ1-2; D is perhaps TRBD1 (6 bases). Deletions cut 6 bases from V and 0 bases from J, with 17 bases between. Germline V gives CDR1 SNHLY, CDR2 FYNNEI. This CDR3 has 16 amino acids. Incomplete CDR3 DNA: TGTGCCAGCAGCGAGACCGGGACACTAGCTAACTATGGC. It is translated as CASSETGTLANYG. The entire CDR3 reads CASSETGTLANYGYTF.

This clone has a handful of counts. The CDR3 reads CASSDRDRASEQFF. The covered CDR3 bases are TGTGCCAGTAGTGACCGGGACAGGGCTTCTGAG. The V call is TRBV19, the J call TRBJ2-1; TRBD1 aligns across 9 bases. Read sequence stops 3 residues before the CDR3 end, and the germline J gene provides the missing end. The length of the CDR3 is 14 residues. V shed 5 bases, J shed 9 bases, and the junction held 8 bases outside the gene matches. Germline V gives CDR1 LNHDA, CDR2 SQIVND (reference sequence).

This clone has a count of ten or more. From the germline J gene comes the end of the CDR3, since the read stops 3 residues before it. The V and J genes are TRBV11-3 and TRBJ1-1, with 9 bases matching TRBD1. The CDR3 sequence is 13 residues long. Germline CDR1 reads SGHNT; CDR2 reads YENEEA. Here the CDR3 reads CASRADRGEFAFF. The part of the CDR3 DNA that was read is TGTGCCAGCAGGGCGGACAGGGGCGAGTTT.

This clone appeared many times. Incomplete CDR3 DNA: TGCGCCAGCAGCCAAGGTCCCAGGGGAGGAAACACC. Translation: CASSQGPRGGNT. The CDR3 reads in full as CASSQGPRGGNTIYF. The chain uses TRBV4-1 and TRBJ1-3; possibly TRBD1 for D (6 bases). The CDR3 extends 3 residues past the end of the read, so its final part is completed from the germline J gene. V was cut by 1 base and J by 4 bases, with 11 bases left in between. This CDR3 comprises 15 residues. Germline assignment: CDR1 MGHRA and CDR2 YSYEKL.

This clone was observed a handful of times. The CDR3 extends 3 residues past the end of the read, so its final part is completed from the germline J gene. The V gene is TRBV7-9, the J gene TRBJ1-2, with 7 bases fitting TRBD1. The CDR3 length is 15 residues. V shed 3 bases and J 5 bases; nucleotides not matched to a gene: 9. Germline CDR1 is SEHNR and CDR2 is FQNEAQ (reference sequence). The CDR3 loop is CASSFPRDRAYGYTF. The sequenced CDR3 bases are TGTGCCAGCAGCTTCCCCCGTGACAGGGCTTATGGC. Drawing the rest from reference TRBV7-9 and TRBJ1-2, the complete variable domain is DTGVSQNPRHKITKRGQNVTFRCDPISEHNRLYWYRQTLGQGPEFLTYFQNEAQLEKSRLLSDRFSAERPKGSFSTLEIQRTEQGDSAMYLCASSFPRDRAYGYTFGSGTRLTVV.

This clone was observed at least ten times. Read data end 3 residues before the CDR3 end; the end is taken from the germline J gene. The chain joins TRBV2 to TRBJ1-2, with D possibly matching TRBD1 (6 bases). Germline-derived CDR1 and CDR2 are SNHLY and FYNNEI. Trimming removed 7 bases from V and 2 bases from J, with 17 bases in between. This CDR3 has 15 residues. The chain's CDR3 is CASIPRQEWNYGYTF. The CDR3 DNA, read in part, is TGTGCCAGCATCCCACGACAGGAGTGGAACTATGGC.

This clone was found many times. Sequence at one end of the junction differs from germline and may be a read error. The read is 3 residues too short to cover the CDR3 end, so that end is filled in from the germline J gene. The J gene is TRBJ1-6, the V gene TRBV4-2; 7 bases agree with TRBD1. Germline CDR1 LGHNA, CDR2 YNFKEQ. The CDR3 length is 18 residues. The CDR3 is CASSQGSQGSSYNSPLHF. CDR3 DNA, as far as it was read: TGCGCCAGCAGCCAAGGTTCACAGGGGAGCTCCTATAATTCACCC.

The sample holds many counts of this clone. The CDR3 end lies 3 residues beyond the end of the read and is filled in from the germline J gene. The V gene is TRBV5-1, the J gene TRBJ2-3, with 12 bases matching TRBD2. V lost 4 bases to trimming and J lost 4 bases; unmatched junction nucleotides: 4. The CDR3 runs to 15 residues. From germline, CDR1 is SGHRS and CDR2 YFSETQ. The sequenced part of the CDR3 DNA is TGCGCCAGCAGCCTGGGGACTAGCGGGCCAGATACG. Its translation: CASSLGTSGPDT. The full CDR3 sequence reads CASSLGTSGPDTQYF. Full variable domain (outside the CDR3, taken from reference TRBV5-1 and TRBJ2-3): KAGVTQTPRYLIKTRGQQVTLSCSPISGHRSVSWYQQTPGQGLQFLFEYFSETQRNKGNFPGRFSGRQFSNSRSEMNVSTLELGDSALYLCASSLGTSGPDTQYFGPGTRLTVL.

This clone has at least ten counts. The DNA read from the CDR3 is TGTGCCAGTAGTATGATCGGCAATGAG. It yields the protein CASSMIGNE. The full CDR3 protein is CASSMIGNEQFF. The chain carries TRBV19 and TRBJ2-1; D unresolved. The read finishes 3 residues shy of the CDR3 end, and the germline J gene is used to complete it. From germline, CDR1 is LNHDA and CDR2 SQIVND (reference sequence). The CDR3 is 12 amino acids. The V and J ends lost 3 bases and 6 bases respectively, with 6 bases between them.

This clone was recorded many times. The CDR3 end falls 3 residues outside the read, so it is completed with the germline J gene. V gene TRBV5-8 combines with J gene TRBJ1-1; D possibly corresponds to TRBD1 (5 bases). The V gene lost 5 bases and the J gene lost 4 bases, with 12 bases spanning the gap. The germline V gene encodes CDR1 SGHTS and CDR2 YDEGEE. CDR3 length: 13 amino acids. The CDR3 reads CASSRIGGTEAFF. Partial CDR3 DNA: TGTGCCAGCAGTCGTATCGGGGGCACTGAA.

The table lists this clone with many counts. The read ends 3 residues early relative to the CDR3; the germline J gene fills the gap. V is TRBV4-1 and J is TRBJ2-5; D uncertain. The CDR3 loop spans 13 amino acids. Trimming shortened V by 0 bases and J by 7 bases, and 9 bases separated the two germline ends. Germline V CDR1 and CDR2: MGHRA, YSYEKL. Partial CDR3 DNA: TGCGCCAGCAGCCAAGATCAGGAATGGACC. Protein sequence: CASSQDQEWT. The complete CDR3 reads CASSQDQEWTQYF.

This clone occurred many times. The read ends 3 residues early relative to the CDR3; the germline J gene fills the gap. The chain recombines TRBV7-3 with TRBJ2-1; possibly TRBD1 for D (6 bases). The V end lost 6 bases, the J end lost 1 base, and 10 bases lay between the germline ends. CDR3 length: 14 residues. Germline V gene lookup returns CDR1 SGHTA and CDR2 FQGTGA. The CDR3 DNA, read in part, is TGTGCCAGCAGTTTACAGGGATCCTACAATGAG. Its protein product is CASSLQGSYNE. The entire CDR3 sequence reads CASSLQGSYNEQFF.

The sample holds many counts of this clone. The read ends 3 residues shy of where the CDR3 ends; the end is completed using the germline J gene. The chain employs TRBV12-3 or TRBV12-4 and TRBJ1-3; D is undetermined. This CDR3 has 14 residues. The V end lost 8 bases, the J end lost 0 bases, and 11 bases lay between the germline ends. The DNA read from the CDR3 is TGTGCCAGCGCGACACTTTTCTCTGGAAACACC. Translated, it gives CASATLFSGNT. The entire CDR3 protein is CASATLFSGNTIYF.

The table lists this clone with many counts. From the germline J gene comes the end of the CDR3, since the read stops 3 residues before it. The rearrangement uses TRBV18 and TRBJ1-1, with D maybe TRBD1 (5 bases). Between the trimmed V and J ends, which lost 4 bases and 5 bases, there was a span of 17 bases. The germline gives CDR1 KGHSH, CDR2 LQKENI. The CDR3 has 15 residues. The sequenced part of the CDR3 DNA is TGTGCCAGCTCACAAGGTCAGGGAGTTTATACTGAA. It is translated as CASSQGQGVYTE. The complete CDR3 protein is CASSQGQGVYTEAFF.

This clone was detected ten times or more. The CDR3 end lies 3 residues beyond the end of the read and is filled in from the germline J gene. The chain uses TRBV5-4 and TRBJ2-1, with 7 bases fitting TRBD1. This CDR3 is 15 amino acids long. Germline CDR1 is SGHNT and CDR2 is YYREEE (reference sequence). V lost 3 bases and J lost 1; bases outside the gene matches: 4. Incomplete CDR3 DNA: TGTGCCAGCAGCTCCGACAGGGCATCCTACAATGAG. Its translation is CASSSDRASYNE. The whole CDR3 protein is CASSSDRASYNEQFF.

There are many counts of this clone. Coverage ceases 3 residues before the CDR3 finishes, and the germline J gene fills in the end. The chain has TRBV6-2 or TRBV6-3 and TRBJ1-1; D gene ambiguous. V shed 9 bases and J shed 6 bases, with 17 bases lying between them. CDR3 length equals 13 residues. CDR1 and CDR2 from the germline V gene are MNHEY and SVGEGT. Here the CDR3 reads CASFGGLGSEAFF. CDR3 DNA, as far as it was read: TGTGCCAGTTTTGGAGGGCTTGGATCTGAA.

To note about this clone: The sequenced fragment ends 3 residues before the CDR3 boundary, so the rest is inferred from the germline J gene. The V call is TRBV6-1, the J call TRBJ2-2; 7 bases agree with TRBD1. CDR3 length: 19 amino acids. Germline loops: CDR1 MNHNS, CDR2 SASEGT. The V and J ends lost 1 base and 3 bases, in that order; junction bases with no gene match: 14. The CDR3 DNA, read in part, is TGTGCCAGCAGTGAAGGGGGCGGTAATCCCAGGGGGTACACCGGGGAG. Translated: CASSEGGGNPRGYTGE. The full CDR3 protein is CASSEGGGNPRGYTGELFF.

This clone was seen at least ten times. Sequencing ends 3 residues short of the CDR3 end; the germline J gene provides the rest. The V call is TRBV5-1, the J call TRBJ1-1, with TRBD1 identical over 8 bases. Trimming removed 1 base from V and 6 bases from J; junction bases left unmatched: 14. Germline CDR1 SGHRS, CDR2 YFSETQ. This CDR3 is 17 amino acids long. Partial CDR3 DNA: TGCGCCAGCAGCTTGTCAGTTAGGGCAGGGGGCGGATCTGAA. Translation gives CASSLSVRAGGGSE. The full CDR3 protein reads CASSLSVRAGGGSEAFF.

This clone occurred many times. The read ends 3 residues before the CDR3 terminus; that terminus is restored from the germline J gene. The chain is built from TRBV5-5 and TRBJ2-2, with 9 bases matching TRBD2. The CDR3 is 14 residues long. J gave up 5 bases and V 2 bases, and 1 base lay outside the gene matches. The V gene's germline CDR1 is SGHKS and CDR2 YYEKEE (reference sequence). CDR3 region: CASSLAGGTGELFF. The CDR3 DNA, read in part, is TGTGCCAGCAGCTTAGCGGGAGGAACCGGGGAG.

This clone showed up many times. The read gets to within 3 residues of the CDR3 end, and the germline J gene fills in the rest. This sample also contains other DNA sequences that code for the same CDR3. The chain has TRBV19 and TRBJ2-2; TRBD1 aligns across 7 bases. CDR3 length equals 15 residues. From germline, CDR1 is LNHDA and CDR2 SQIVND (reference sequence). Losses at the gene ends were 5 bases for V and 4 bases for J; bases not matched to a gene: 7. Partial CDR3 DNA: TGTGCCAGTAGTCTGAAGACAGGGAGCACCGGGGAG. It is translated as CASSLKTGSTGE. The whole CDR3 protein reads CASSLKTGSTGELFF.